This T cell receptor beta chain was profiled in a study of T cell changes during pregnancy in multiple sclerosis. The table came from immunoSEQ multiplex PCR; TCRdb's copy has only in-frame clones and leaves some out. Among 100,000 or so clones, 80% to 95% were seen once, and the ten largest hold almost 1%. This CDR3 contains 13 residues. Trimming cost V 3 bases and J 6 bases; bases outside gene matches: 3. Germline CDR1 reads MNHNS; CDR2 reads SASEGT. Specimen: peripheral blood, collected after pregnancy. The source is a female donor with multiple sclerosis, enrolled in a pregnancy study. The rearrangement joins TRBV6-1 to TRBJ1-1; TRBD1 aligns across 8 bases. CDR3 sequence reads: CASSELQGAEAFF. CDR3 coding DNA: TGTGCCAGCAGTGAGTTACAGGGGGCTGAAGCTTTCTTT.